This paragraph covers one TCR beta chain sequence. Germline lookup yields CDR1 SGHAT and CDR2 FQNNGV. V dropped 0 bases and J dropped 3 bases, with 7 bases sitting between them. The CDR3 runs to 14 residues. Profiling relied on immunoSEQ multiplex PCR, and the TCRdb table lists in-frame clones only, not all of them. This table has tens of thousands of clones, 80% to 90% appearing once. Every single patient, without exception, relapsed after autologous stem cell transplantation, and brentuximab vedotin exposure varied. This sample was taken from a study of PD-1 blockade in classical Hodgkin lymphoma. Study information: Once every 2 weeks, patients received intravenous nivolumab at 3 mg/kg.

Sequences were derived from peripheral blood mononuclear cells (PBMCs), sampled before the second cycle of nivolumab. This sequence originates from a human donor with classical Hodgkin lymphoma. This chain links TRBV11-2 with TRBJ2-3; D remains ambiguous. The CDR3 DNA reads TGTGCCAGCAGCTTAGAGGGGTGGACAGATACGCAGTATTTT. Translating it yields CASSLEGWTDTQYF.